This T cell receptor (beta chain) was recovered during a study of tumor-infiltrating lymphocytes in primary liver carcinoma. Overall study: All lesions had stage T1-T3 N0M0 and about 4 to 10 cm widths. General observations from the study: Tumor top-250-clone fraction significantly exceeded that of blood (p = 0.039).

J was trimmed by 10 bases and V by 1 base; bases with no gene match: 7. Germline V gene lookup returns CDR1 SGHNT and CDR2 YENEEA. This CDR3 spans 15 amino acids. From about 20-30 mg of unsorted bulk tissue, DNA and RNA were co-extracted together. This clonotype was recorded at least ten times. Its antigen is still unknown. Synthesis of TCR beta cDNA was carried out from 500 ng total RNA with a constant-region primer. Investigators got TCR beta libraries out of three nested multiplex PCR rounds, done with slightly modified ARM-PCR. Amplification in the first two PCR rounds was performed using TRBV1-TRBV30 forward primers and a C-beta reverse primer for 10 cycles each. TCRdb called the multiplex PCR reads again in MiXCR, with one record for every CDR3 protein. The table includes about 20,000 distinct CDR3 sequences, around 80% detected once.

Sequenced sample: liver tumor tissue from sampling region 2. This sample's subset: tumor region T2, inferior pole. The origin of this receptor is a young woman with primary liver carcinoma and hepatitis B virus infection. The V call is TRBV11-3, the J call TRBJ2-1, with 10 bases identical to TRBD2. The chain's CDR3 is CASSLGTSGKLEQFF. The CDR3 DNA is TGTGCCAGCAGCTTAGGAACTAGCGGGAAGCTCGAGCAGTTCTTC. The full variable domain, its missing parts supplied by reference TRBV11-3 and TRBJ2-1, is EAGVVQSPRYKIIEKKQPVAFWCNPISGHNTLYWYLQNLGQGPELLIRYENEEAVDDSQLPKDRFSAERLKGVDSTLKIQPAELGDSAVYLCASSLGTSGKLEQFFGPGTRLTVL.